This T cell receptor (beta chain) is drawn from a study of T cells in Graves' hyperthyroidism and ophthalmopathy (dated by TCRdb to the late 2010s). For the wider study: Peripheral blood samples were taken at the time of initial diagnosis, prior to any treatment. TCR V-J signatures able to tell the groups apart were searched for in a discovery cohort of 90 to 100 patients, of whom over 40 had Graves' ophthalmopathy and more than 55 had stable Graves' hyperthyroidism. The study also compared thyroid tissue and blood T-cell repertoires from 6 or 7 Graves' hyperthyroidism patients. According to the paper, TCR Vbeta CDR3 sequencing was carried out on 135 peripheral blood samples, which came from more than 40 ophthalmopathy, approximately 78 hyperthyroidism and approximately 17 progressor patients. The roughly 91 discovery patients were randomly divided into training and test sets at a 7:3 ratio. After blood sampling, hyperthyroidism patients were treated with methimazole at a starting dose of 30 mg daily, and ophthalmopathy patients were treated with high-dose intravenous methylprednisolone. Prospective prediction of ophthalmopathy was tested in an independent validation cohort of some 19 hyperthyroidism patients and some 17 patients who later progressed to ophthalmopathy. What the authors observed across the whole study: Most expanded thyroid clonotypes (frequency above 0.001) were also detected in blood, a finding suggesting that blood repertoires may reflect thyroid immune responses. A 13 V-J signature model separated ophthalmopathy from stable hyperthyroidism, with just over 85% sensitivity and 81.08% specificity in cross-validation and 80%/75% in testing. No statistical method was used to set the sample size in advance, and investigators knew the group allocation. In validation, the model predicted progression to ophthalmopathy with about 71% sensitivity and about 73% specificity, a median of about 6.7 months before onset.

Graves' hyperthyroidism was defined as stable when no progression to ophthalmopathy occurred over 18 months of follow-up. Hyperthyroidism patients were newly diagnosed, had a disease duration of under 2 months, and were aged 18 to 65 years. Patients with uncontrolled infections, other autoimmune diseases, pregnancy or lactation were excluded. Diagnoses were established on the basis of clinical symptoms, serum thyroxine and TRAb, thyroid ultrasound, and orbital computed tomography. PBMCs were separated from 8 to 10 ml of fresh peripheral blood using Ficoll-Paque density gradient centrifugation. Total RNA was extracted with Trizol reagent, and quality was checked on an Agilent 2100 Bioanalyzer. The table lists this clonotype with a few counts. Its antigen remains unidentified. Per-nucleotide qualities are absent, and no much larger clonotype sits a single base away. Amplification of TCR beta CDR3 regions was carried out from RNA transcripts. A first-round RT-PCR of the TCR CDR3 used the HTBI primer set with the Qiagen OneStep RT-PCR kit. The libraries were constructed in a second round of multiplex PCR and then size-selected and purified. Libraries were sequenced paired-end with 100 bp reads on an Illumina HiSeq2000. The source study handled its data this way. Raw data were processed with SOAPnuke, discarding reads with adapters, uncalled bases, mean Phred below 15, or no exact constant-primer or identifier match. High-quality paired reads were merged using COPE v1.2.5, and each unique nucleotide sequence was defined as a clonotype. Clonotypes were aligned to IMGT TRBV, TRBD and TRBJ reference segments using MiTCR v1.1. Only V-J combinations with frequency above 0.0001, covering 99% to 99.2% of repertoires, were analysed. A TCS score was defined as the ratio between F50 (clonal expansion) and ExV (chaos), using BLOSUM62-based TCRdist between CDR3 peptides within each V-J. Welch's t-statistics and random forest reduced 450 to 600 V-J features to around 14, which were used in a naive Bayes classifier (R e1071). Using fastp at Q25 and MiXCR, TCRdb reprocessed the public reads and kept productive beta chains. Every distinct CDR3 protein forms one entry, paired with its most common genes and DNA. The V and J calls and clone size come from TCRdb's table, not from the authors' own analysis. The sample profile shows some 510,000 distinct CDR3 sequences; more than 20% of them were found once. 26% of the sample goes to the ten largest clones.

V is cut by 4 bases and J by 0 bases, and the space between the germline ends is 13 bases. Including the terminal cysteine and phenylalanine, the CDR3 comprises 15 residues. This entry keeps only the CDR3 DNA: 45 bases, framed from base 1. CDR1 and CDR2 were assigned from the germline V gene (reference sequence) as MNHEY and SMNVEV. Sequencing was carried out using blood. This receptor chain uses TRBV27 and TRBJ2-7, with TRBD1 as a weak D call on 6 bases. The receptor was derived from a young man with Graves' hyperthyroidism. In nucleotides, the sequence is TGTGCCAGCAGTTACCAGGGGTCCGACTCCTACGAGCAGTACTTC. The translation is CASSYQGSDSYEQYF.